Shown below are 25 T cell receptor beta chains from a single sample sequenced in a study of T-cell memory formation after mild COVID-19. TCRdb re-derived calls from the 5' RACE reads in MiXCR, one entry per CDR3 protein. The data contain roughly 560,000 distinct CDR3 sequences, 20% of them singletons. The sample comprised PBMCs or a T cell subset sorted from them (not recorded which). These receptors were obtained from an adult woman who had mild COVID-19 (a few samples of this study predate the infection). Cell type and time point are not known.

There are a few counts of this clonotype. The V gene is TRBV18, the J gene TRBJ2-7, with D unclear. This CDR3 has 15 amino acids. CDR1 KGHSH and CDR2 LQKENI come from the germline V gene. Deletions cut 2 bases from V and 3 bases from J, with 14 bases between. The CDR3 protein is CASSPTGSVNYEQYF. The CDR3 DNA follows: TGTGCCAGCTCACCAACCGGGTCCGTCAACTACGAGCAGTACTTC.

V usage is TRBV7-2 and J usage is TRBJ2-7, with D maybe TRBD2 (6 bases). V was trimmed by 2 bases and J by 0 bases, leaving 17 bases between them. The CDR3 is made up of 17 amino acids. CDR1 is SGHTA, CDR2 FQGNSA, per germline. Here the CDR3 reads CASSLFSSGHNSYEQYF. The CDR3 bases are TGTGCCAGCAGCTTATTCTCCAGCGGGCATAACTCCTACGAGCAGTACTTC.

The V gene is TRBV7-8, the J gene TRBJ2-1, with 9 bases matching TRBD2. Per the germline V gene, CDR1 is SGHVS and CDR2 is FQNEAQ. V shed 3 bases, J shed 8 bases, and the junction held 11 bases outside the gene matches. The CDR3 spans 16 residues. The DNA of the CDR3 is TGTGCCAGCAGCTTTACGCTAGCGGGACCAGGGGATGAGCAGTTCTTC. Translated, it gives CASSFTLAGPGDEQFF. Based on the CDR3 plus reference TRBV7-8 and TRBJ2-1, the full variable domain is GAGVSQSPRYKVAKRGQDVALRCDPISGHVSLFWYQQALGQGPEFLTYFQNEAQLDKSGLPSDRFFAERPEGSVSTLKIQRTQQEDSAVYLCASSFTLAGPGDEQFFGPGTRLTVL.

Only a few counts were recorded for this clonotype. The rearrangement uses TRBV20-1 and TRBJ2-7; TRBD2 aligns across 10 bases. This CDR3 spans 13 amino acids. The trim removed 5 bases at V and 5 bases at J, leaving 6 bases unmatched. Germline V gene data show CDR1 as DFQATT and CDR2 as SNEGSKA (reference sequence). The CDR3 spells CSALAGVEDEQYF. Written as DNA, the CDR3 is TGCAGTGCTCTAGCGGGAGTGGAGGACGAGCAGTACTTC.

This clonotype was found a few times. The gene calls are TRBV29-1 and TRBJ2-7; D is uncertain. This CDR3 contains 15 residues. The V and J ends lost 0 bases and 2 bases respectively, with 14 bases between them. From germline, CDR1 is SQVTM and CDR2 ANQGSEA. CDR3 bases: TGCAGCGTTGAAGATCGGGCCGCAGCGACCTACGAGCAGTACTTC. Its translation is CSVEDRAAATYEQYF.

This clonotype came up many times. The chain uses TRBV12-3 or TRBV12-4 and TRBJ1-3; D remains unclear. The CDR3 has 16 residues. Deletions cut 3 bases from V and 2 bases from J, with 14 bases between. The chain's CDR3 is CASSLAAGSPGNTIYF. CDR3 DNA sequence: TGTGCCAGCAGTTTGGCGGCTGGGTCACCTGGAAACACCATATATTTT.

The rearrangement joins TRBV4-3 to TRBJ1-2, with TRBD1 matching 8 bases. The V and J ends lost 1 base and 1 base, in that order; junction bases with no gene match: 2. CDR1 and CDR2 (germline): LGHNA, YSLEER. The CDR3 sequence is 15 residues long. CDR3 residues: CASSQADRDNYGYTF. The CDR3 region has the DNA TGCGCCAGCAGCCAAGCGGACAGGGATAACTATGGCTACACCTTC.

The sample holds many counts of this clonotype. V is TRBV7-9 and J is TRBJ2-1; 12 bases agree with TRBD1. The trim removed 5 bases at V and 3 bases at J, leaving 11 bases unmatched. This CDR3 has 18 amino acids. Germline V gene lookup returns CDR1 SEHNR and CDR2 FQNEAQ (reference sequence). The CDR3 region is CASSVLWDRGLLYNEQFF. The CDR3 DNA follows: TGTGCCAGCAGCGTCCTTTGGGACAGGGGGCTACTCTACAATGAGCAGTTCTTC. Together with reference TRBV7-9 and TRBJ2-1, the CDR3 gives the full variable domain: DTGVSQNPRHKITKRGQNVTFRCDPISEHNRLYWYRQTLGQGPEFLTYFQNEAQLEKSRLLSDRFSAERPKGSFSTLEIQRTEQGDSAMYLCASSVLWDRGLLYNEQFFGPGTRLTVL.

The V call is TRBV30, the J call TRBJ2-7, with D possibly matching TRBD1 (6 bases). CDR1 GTSNPN and CDR2 SVGIG come from the germline V gene (reference sequence). Trimming shortened V by 0 bases and J by 3 bases, and 6 bases separated the two germline ends. The CDR3 has 12 amino acids. CDR3 protein: CAWSVQGYEQYF. As DNA, the CDR3 is TGTGCCTGGAGTGTACAGGGCTACGAGCAGTACTTC.

This clonotype was counted a few times. V gene TRBV6-2 or TRBV6-3 combines with J gene TRBJ2-3; D is perhaps TRBD2 (6 bases). Trimming cost V 0 bases and J 0 bases, with 19 bases left between them. Germline values: CDR1 MNHEY, CDR2 SVGEGT. The CDR3 loop spans 19 amino acids. The CDR3 loop is CASSYSIVSGADSTDTQYF. CDR3 nucleotide sequence: TGTGCCAGCAGTTACTCGATAGTCTCGGGAGCAGATAGCACAGATACGCAGTATTTT.

The rearrangement joins TRBV24-1 to TRBJ2-4; the D gene is possibly TRBD1 (5 bases). The CDR3 sequence is 15 residues long. In germline, CDR1 is KGHDR, CDR2 SFDVKD. The V end lost 4 bases, the J end lost 6 bases, and 15 bases lay between the germline ends. The CDR3 loop reads CATSDPRQGLNIQYF. Written as DNA, the CDR3 is TGTGCCACCAGTGACCCAAGGCAGGGTTTAAACATTCAGTACTTC.

The chain has TRBV11-3 and TRBJ2-1; 7 nucleotides agree with TRBD2. The V segment lost 0 bases and the J segment 4 bases; nucleotides outside the gene matches: 3. This CDR3 region has 15 residues. CDR1 and CDR2 (germline): SGHNT, YENEEA. CDR3 in amino acids: CASSLELAVYNEQFF. DNA of the CDR3: TGTGCCAGCAGCTTAGAGCTAGCGGTTTACAATGAGCAGTTCTTC.

This rearrangement joins TRBV5-1 to TRBJ1-2; TRBD1 aligns across 7 bases. After removal of 5 bases from V and 7 bases from J, the junction contained 8 bases not matched to a gene. From germline, CDR1 is SGHRS and CDR2 YFSETQ. This CDR3 region has 13 residues. CDR3 nucleotides: TGCGCCAGCAGGCCGACAGGGCCCGGTGGCTACACCTTC. Residues: CASRPTGPGGYTF.

The chain carries TRBV20-1 and TRBJ1-4, with no clear D. V was clipped by 0 bases and J by 3 bases, with 11 bases between them. This CDR3 is 15 amino acids long. The germline gives CDR1 DFQATT, CDR2 SNEGSKA (reference sequence). The CDR3 loop is CSARDRYSPNEKLFF. CDR3 DNA sequence: TGCAGTGCTAGAGATCGGTACAGTCCTAATGAAAAACTGTTTTTT.

CDR3 DNA sequence: TGTGCCACCAGCAGGGGAACAGATCAGCCCCAGCATTTT. Translation: CATSRGTDQPQHF. This chain uses TRBV15 with TRBJ1-5; no clear D. Germline V gives CDR1 LNHNV, CDR2 YYDKDF (reference sequence). The V gene lost 3 bases and the J gene lost 5 bases, with 8 bases spanning the gap. The CDR3 runs 13 residues.

Many counts were recorded for this clonotype. J is TRBJ1-1 and V is TRBV20-1; TRBD1 might be the D (5 bases). The CDR3 length is 14 residues. The V gene lost 0 bases and the J gene lost 5 bases, with 13 bases spanning the gap. CDR1 and CDR2 (germline): DFQATT, SNEGSKA (reference sequence). CDR3: CSARDGGTGTEAFF. The CDR3 DNA is TGCAGTGCTAGAGATGGGGGGACGGGAACTGAAGCTTTCTTT.

This clonotype has only a few counts. This sequence joins TRBV7-6 and TRBJ2-1, with D maybe TRBD2 (5 bases). Trimming took 1 base from V and 6 from J, leaving 13 bases between them. The CDR3 runs 15 residues. Per the germline V gene, CDR1 is SGHVS and CDR2 is FNYEAQ. In DNA form, the CDR3 reads TGTGCCAGCAGCTTAGTTCCCCCGCTAGCCAATGAGCAGTTCTTC. Its translation: CASSLVPPLANEQFF.

This clonotype was seen only a few times. The chain has TRBV5-1 and TRBJ2-7; D unresolved. The V and J ends lost 4 bases and 7 bases respectively, with 9 bases between them. This CDR3 spans 11 amino acids. Germline V lookup: CDR1 SGHRS, CDR2 YFSETQ. CDR3 bases: TGCGCCAGCAGCCTTGAGACAGAGCAGTACTTC. This encodes CASSLETEQYF.

V gene TRBV29-1 combines with J gene TRBJ2-2, with D unclear. The CDR3 is 12 amino acids. V shed 6 bases and J shed 2 bases, with 7 bases lying between them. Germline V lookup: CDR1 SQVTM, CDR2 ANQGSEA. The CDR3 region has the DNA TGCAGCGTCCTACAAAACACCGGGGAGCTGTTTTTT. Its translation is CSVLQNTGELFF.

This clonotype came up a few times. The rearrangement links TRBV19 to TRBJ1-1; D is perhaps TRBD1 (6 bases). Germline V gene data show CDR1 as LNHDA and CDR2 as SQIVND (reference sequence). This CDR3 contains 16 residues. The V and J ends lost 3 bases and 0 bases respectively, with 14 bases between them. The CDR3 is CASSISGAKMNTEAFF. The DNA for the CDR3 is TGTGCCAGTAGTATTTCAGGGGCCAAGATGAACACTGAAGCTTTCTTT.

The table lists this clonotype with many counts. The chain employs TRBV7-9 and TRBJ1-1; TRBD1 matches 7 bases. CDR3 size: 15 residues. The junction had 7 bases not matched to a gene; V was cut back by 5 bases and J by 1 base. From germline, CDR1 is SEHNR and CDR2 FQNEAQ (reference sequence). The CDR3 here is CASSRGTAKNTEAFF. CDR3 nucleotides: TGTGCCAGCAGCCGCGGGACAGCTAAGAACACTGAAGCTTTCTTT.

This clonotype has more than one count but fewer than ten. CDR3 DNA: TGTGCCACCAGCAGAGATTTCTTAGGTTTTGACCGGGAGGGCCTTTACAATGAGCAGTTCTTC. Amino acid sequence: CATSRDFLGFDREGLYNEQFF. The J gene is TRBJ2-1, the V gene TRBV15; 8 bases are shared with TRBD2. With V trimmed by 0 bases and J by 4 bases, 20 bases remained unmatched. The CDR3 has 21 residues. The V gene's germline CDR1 is LNHNV and CDR2 YYDKDF (reference sequence).

The sample holds a few counts of this clonotype. The V call is TRBV19, the J call TRBJ2-2; D unresolved. The germline CDR1 and CDR2 sequences are LNHDA and SQIVND (reference sequence). V was pared by 3 bases and J by 2 bases, with 10 bases between. This CDR3 comprises 15 residues. CDR3 sequence reads: CASSMAGFNTGELFF. CDR3 DNA sequence: TGTGCCAGTAGTATGGCCGGTTTCAACACCGGGGAGCTGTTTTTT.

The rearrangement uses TRBV12-3 or TRBV12-4 and TRBJ2-5; the D is unclear. The CDR3 runs 13 residues. Trimming cost V 1 base and J 4 bases, with 7 bases left between them. For the CDR3, the DNA is TGTGCCAGCAGTTTAGGTTTCCCAGAGACCCAGTACTTC. Its translation: CASSLGFPETQYF.

This chain joins TRBV5-1 and TRBJ2-7; a weak D match, TRBD2 (5 bases). The germline CDR1 and CDR2 sequences are SGHRS and YFSETQ. CDR3 size: 15 residues. V dropped 0 bases and J dropped 0 bases, with 10 bases sitting between them. The CDR3 sequence is CASSLASGPSYEQYF. The CDR3 DNA is TGCGCCAGCAGCTTGGCAAGCGGTCCCTCCTACGAGCAGTACTTC.